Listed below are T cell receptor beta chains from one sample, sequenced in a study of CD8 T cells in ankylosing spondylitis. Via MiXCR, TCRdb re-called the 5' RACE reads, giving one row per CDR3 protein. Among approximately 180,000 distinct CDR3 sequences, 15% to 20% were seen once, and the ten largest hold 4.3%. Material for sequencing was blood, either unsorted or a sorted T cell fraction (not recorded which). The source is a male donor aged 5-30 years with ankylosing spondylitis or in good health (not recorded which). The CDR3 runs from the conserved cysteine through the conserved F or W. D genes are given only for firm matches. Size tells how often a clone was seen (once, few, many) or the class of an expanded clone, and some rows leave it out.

CDR3 protein: CASSLDGYNEQFF
CDR3 DNA: TGTGCCAGCAGCTTAGACGGCTACAATGAGCAGTTCTTC
CDR3 length: 13
clone size: many
V gene: TRBV11-2
J gene: TRBJ2-1
D gene: .

CDR3 protein: CATCRSLHNEQFF
CDR3 DNA: TGTGCCACCTGCCGTTCACTGCACAATGAGCAGTTCTTC
CDR3 length: 13
clone size: many
V gene: TRBV10-3
J gene: TRBJ2-1
D gene: .

CDR3 protein: CSASPRLAGSF
CDR3 DNA: TGCAGTGCTAGTCCCAGACTAGCGGGAAGCTTC
CDR3 length: 11
clone size: few
V gene: TRBV20-1
J gene: TRBJ2-1
D gene: TRBD2

CDR3 protein: CASPNNRGPDTQYF
CDR3 DNA: TGTGCCAGTCCCAACAACAGGGGTCCAGATACGCAGTATTTT
CDR3 length: 14
clone size: many
V gene: TRBV12-3/TRBV12-4
J gene: TRBJ2-3
D gene: TRBD1

CDR3 protein: CASSLWDPREQFF
CDR3 DNA: TGTGCCAGCAGTTTATGGGACCCACGAGAGCAGTTCTTC
CDR3 length: 13
clone size: .
V gene: TRBV27
J gene: TRBJ2-1
D gene: .

CDR3 protein: CASNVAGGDNEQFF
CDR3 DNA: TGCGCCAGCAATGTTGCGGGGGGGGACAATGAGCAGTTCTTC
CDR3 length: 14
clone size: .
V gene: TRBV10-2
J gene: TRBJ2-1
D gene: TRBD2

CDR3 protein: CASSLEGQGPNEKLFF
CDR3 DNA: TGTGCCAGCAGCTTGGAGGGACAGGGCCCTAATGAAAAACTGTTTTTT
CDR3 length: 16
clone size: many
V gene: TRBV5-4
J gene: TRBJ1-4
D gene: TRBD1

CDR3 protein: CASRAGGPVDTQYF
CDR3 DNA: TGTGCCAGCAGGGCGGGAGGGCCGGTAGATACGCAGTATTTT
CDR3 length: 14
clone size: many
V gene: TRBV12-3/TRBV12-4
J gene: TRBJ2-3
D gene: TRBD2

CDR3 protein: CASSPWTADSGNTIYF
CDR3 DNA: TGTGCCAGCAGCCCCTGGACGGCCGACTCTGGAAACACCATATATTTT
CDR3 length: 16
clone size: many
V gene: TRBV6-2/TRBV6-3
J gene: TRBJ1-3
D gene: .

CDR3 protein: CASSRRRQGETSGANVLTF
CDR3 DNA: TGTGCCAGCAGCCGGAGGAGACAGGGAGAGACTTCTGGGGCCAACGTCCTGACTTTC
CDR3 length: 19
clone size: many
V gene: TRBV5-5
J gene: TRBJ2-6
D gene: TRBD1

CDR3 protein: CASSRTPGLAPNEQFF
CDR3 DNA: TGTGCCAGCAGCCGAACTCCGGGACTAGCCCCCAATGAGCAGTTCTTC
CDR3 length: 16
clone size: many
V gene: TRBV11-2
J gene: TRBJ2-1
D gene: TRBD2

CDR3 protein: CASSGQVYTDTQYF
CDR3 DNA: TGTGCCAGCAGTGGACAGGTCTACACAGATACGCAGTATTTT
CDR3 length: 14
clone size: many
V gene: TRBV6-2/TRBV6-3
J gene: TRBJ2-3
D gene: TRBD1

CDR3 protein: CASSFMRGSGNTIYF
CDR3 DNA: TGTGCCAGCAGTTTTATGCGGGGTTCTGGAAACACCATATATTTT
CDR3 length: 15
clone size: many
V gene: TRBV12-3/TRBV12-4
J gene: TRBJ1-3
D gene: .

CDR3 protein: CASSQSVAGGGEQFF
CDR3 DNA: TGCGCCAGCAGCCAGTCGGTAGCGGGAGGGGGTGAGCAGTTCTTC
CDR3 length: 15
clone size: many
V gene: TRBV4-3
J gene: TRBJ2-1
D gene: TRBD2

CDR3 protein: CASNINRGAGTDTQYF
CDR3 DNA: TGTGCCAGCAACATTAACCGGGGAGCCGGCACAGATACGCAGTATTTT
CDR3 length: 16
clone size: many
V gene: TRBV7-2
J gene: TRBJ2-3
D gene: .

CDR3 protein: CASSLDPTGPTGELFF
CDR3 DNA: TGTGCCAGCAGCTTAGATCCGACAGGGCCCACCGGGGAGCTGTTTTTT
CDR3 length: 16
clone size: many
V gene: TRBV11-3
J gene: TRBJ2-2
D gene: TRBD1

CDR3 protein: CASSFATPGETQYF
CDR3 DNA: TGCGCCAGCAGCTTTGCGACCCCCGGAGAGACCCAGTACTTC
CDR3 length: 14
clone size: many
V gene: TRBV5-1
J gene: TRBJ2-5
D gene: .

CDR3 protein: CASSFRTSAKQFF
CDR3 DNA: TGTGCCAGCAGTTTCCGGACTAGTGCAAAGCAGTTCTTC
CDR3 length: 13
clone size: .
V gene: TRBV27
J gene: TRBJ2-1
D gene: TRBD2

CDR3 protein: CASSSGGMGGANVLTF
CDR3 DNA: TGTGCCAGCAGCTCCGGTGGCATGGGTGGGGCCAACGTCCTGACTTTC
CDR3 length: 16
clone size: many
V gene: TRBV7-8
J gene: TRBJ2-6
D gene: .

CDR3 protein: CASSLSPGVFSWNEQFF
CDR3 DNA: TGCGCCAGCAGCTTGAGCCCCGGAGTATTCTCTTGGAATGAGCAGTTCTTC
CDR3 length: 17
clone size: many
V gene: TRBV5-1
J gene: TRBJ2-1
D gene: .

CDR3 protein: CASSMIRGRIYEQYF
CDR3 DNA: TGTGCCAGTAGTATGATAAGGGGCAGGATCTACGAGCAGTACTTC
CDR3 length: 15
clone size: .
V gene: TRBV19
J gene: TRBJ2-7
D gene: .

CDR3 protein: CAILGQAYEQYF
CDR3 DNA: TGTGCCATCCTTGGACAGGCCTACGAGCAGTACTTC
CDR3 length: 12
clone size: many
V gene: TRBV6-2/TRBV6-3
J gene: TRBJ2-7
D gene: TRBD1

CDR3 protein: CASSLDGSDYEQYF
CDR3 DNA: TGTGCCAGCAGCTTGGATGGTAGTGACTACGAGCAGTACTTC
CDR3 length: 14
clone size: many
V gene: TRBV5-5
J gene: TRBJ2-7
D gene: .

CDR3 protein: CSARDSPSEQYF
CDR3 DNA: TGCAGTGCCAGGGACAGTCCTTCCGAGCAGTACTTC
CDR3 length: 12
clone size: few
V gene: TRBV20-1
J gene: TRBJ2-7
D gene: TRBD1

CDR3 protein: CASSDRLLSTDTQYF
CDR3 DNA: TGTGCCAGCAGTGACAGACTACTCAGCACAGATACGCAGTATTTT
CDR3 length: 15
clone size: once
V gene: TRBV25-1
J gene: TRBJ2-3
D gene: .

CDR3 protein: CASSLGGNTDTQYF
CDR3 DNA: TGTGCCAGCAGTTTAGGCGGGAACACAGATACGCAGTATTTT
CDR3 length: 14
clone size: .
V gene: TRBV5-5
J gene: TRBJ2-3
D gene: .

CDR3 protein: CARTGPRNEKLFF
CDR3 DNA: TGTGCCAGGACGGGACCGCGTAATGAAAAACTGTTTTTT
CDR3 length: 13
clone size: many
V gene: TRBV7-3
J gene: TRBJ1-4
D gene: .

CDR3 protein: CASMATLSYNEQFF
CDR3 DNA: TGCGCCAGCATGGCAACCCTCTCCTACAATGAGCAGTTCTTC
CDR3 length: 14
clone size: many
V gene: TRBV5-1
J gene: TRBJ2-1
D gene: .

CDR3 protein: CSATQGLGQPQHF
CDR3 DNA: TGCAGTGCTACACAGGGTCTTGGGCAGCCCCAGCATTTT
CDR3 length: 13
clone size: .
V gene: TRBV20-1
J gene: TRBJ1-5
D gene: .

CDR3 protein: CASSQDFLYNEQFF
CDR3 DNA: TGCGCCAGCAGCCAAGATTTCCTCTACAATGAGCAGTTCTTC
CDR3 length: 14
clone size: many
V gene: TRBV4-3
J gene: TRBJ2-1
D gene: .

CDR3 protein: CASSTTGTGANVLTF
CDR3 DNA: TGTGCCAGCAGTACGACAGGGACTGGGGCCAACGTCCTGACTTTC
CDR3 length: 15
clone size: .
V gene: TRBV12-3/TRBV12-4
J gene: TRBJ2-6
D gene: TRBD1

CDR3 protein: CASSLEADTQYF
CDR3 DNA: TGTGCCAGCAGCTTGGAGGCCGATACGCAGTATTTT
CDR3 length: 12
clone size: many
V gene: TRBV5-5
J gene: TRBJ2-3
D gene: .

CDR3 protein: CASLVGSSNIQYF
CDR3 DNA: TGTGCCAGCCTCGTGGGCTCTAGTAACATTCAGTACTTC
CDR3 length: 13
clone size: many
V gene: TRBV21-1
J gene: TRBJ2-4
D gene: .

CDR3 protein: CASSLGTAGDTQYF
CDR3 DNA: TGTGCCAGCAGCTTAGGTACCGCTGGGGATACGCAGTATTTT
CDR3 length: 14
clone size: many
V gene: TRBV7-2
J gene: TRBJ2-3
D gene: .

CDR3 protein: CASSPNRDYNTDTQYF
CDR3 DNA: TGTGCCAGCAGTCCTAACCGGGACTACAACACAGATACGCAGTATTTT
CDR3 length: 16
clone size: many
V gene: TRBV27
J gene: TRBJ2-3
D gene: TRBD2

CDR3 protein: CASSQMREWGKNIQYF
CDR3 DNA: TGTGCCAGCAGCCAAATGCGGGAGTGGGGCAAAAACATTCAGTACTTC
CDR3 length: 16
clone size: many
V gene: TRBV3-1
J gene: TRBJ2-4
D gene: TRBD2

CDR3 protein: CSAKGQGEKNQPQHF
CDR3 DNA: TGCAGTGCTAAGGGGCAGGGGGAGAAAAATCAGCCCCAGCATTTT
CDR3 length: 15
clone size: many
V gene: TRBV20-1
J gene: TRBJ1-5
D gene: TRBD1

CDR3 protein: CASSLGQTQAGELFF
CDR3 DNA: TGTGCCAGCAGTTTAGGCCAAACCCAGGCCGGGGAGCTGTTTTTT
CDR3 length: 15
clone size: many
V gene: TRBV12-3/TRBV12-4
J gene: TRBJ2-2
D gene: .

CDR3 protein: CASKSQGQNIQYF
CDR3 DNA: TGCGCCAGCAAGTCACAGGGCCAAAACATTCAGTACTTC
CDR3 length: 13
clone size: few
V gene: TRBV10-2
J gene: TRBJ2-4
D gene: .

CDR3 protein: CASSLQGYEQFF
CDR3 DNA: TGTGCCAGCAGCTTACAGGGCTATGAGCAGTTCTTC
CDR3 length: 12
clone size: many
V gene: TRBV5-6
J gene: TRBJ2-1
D gene: .

CDR3 protein: CASTSGLAGGAGYNEQFF
CDR3 DNA: TGTGCCAGCACCTCTGGACTAGCGGGAGGAGCGGGCTACAATGAGCAGTTCTTC
CDR3 length: 18
clone size: many
V gene: TRBV12-3/TRBV12-4
J gene: TRBJ2-1
D gene: TRBD2

CDR3 protein: CSASLKQGPTEAFF
CDR3 DNA: TGCAGTGCTAGCCTAAAGCAGGGTCCCACTGAAGCTTTCTTT
CDR3 length: 14
clone size: few
V gene: TRBV20-1
J gene: TRBJ1-1
D gene: .

CDR3 protein: CSASKPGQGGDEQFF
CDR3 DNA: TGCAGTGCTAGTAAACCGGGACAGGGAGGCGATGAGCAGTTCTTC
CDR3 length: 15
clone size: many
V gene: TRBV20-1
J gene: TRBJ2-1
D gene: TRBD1

CDR3 protein: CASSSLQLANSYNEQFF
CDR3 DNA: TGTGCCAGCAGTTCACTTCAACTAGCGAACTCCTACAATGAGCAGTTCTTC
CDR3 length: 17
clone size: many
V gene: TRBV27
J gene: TRBJ2-1
D gene: TRBD2

CDR3 protein: CASSRTERYGYTF
CDR3 DNA: TGTGCCAGCAGTAGGACAGAAAGATATGGCTACACCTTC
CDR3 length: 13
clone size: .
V gene: TRBV6-5
J gene: TRBJ1-2
D gene: .

CDR3 protein: CSARHPPGAVYEQYF
CDR3 DNA: TGCAGTGCTAGACACCCCCCGGGGGCTGTCTACGAGCAGTACTTC
CDR3 length: 15
clone size: many
V gene: TRBV20-1
J gene: TRBJ2-7
D gene: .

CDR3 protein: CASSIRRGTGLSYGYTF
CDR3 DNA: TGTGCCAGCAGCATCCGCCGAGGGACAGGGCTCTCCTATGGCTACACCTTC
CDR3 length: 17
clone size: .
V gene: TRBV6-2/TRBV6-3
J gene: TRBJ1-2
D gene: TRBD1

CDR3 protein: CASSRLLAISTDTQYF
CDR3 DNA: TGTGCCAGCAGTCGGCTACTAGCGATAAGCACAGATACGCAGTATTTT
CDR3 length: 16
clone size: .
V gene: TRBV12-3/TRBV12-4
J gene: TRBJ2-3
D gene: TRBD2

CDR3 protein: CSVVPIREGSFTDTQYF
CDR3 DNA: TGCAGCGTTGTCCCGATCCGGGAGGGGAGTTTCACAGATACGCAGTATTTT
CDR3 length: 17
clone size: many
V gene: TRBV29-1
J gene: TRBJ2-3
D gene: TRBD2

CDR3 protein: CSATGLEQYF
CDR3 DNA: TGCAGTGCAACCGGACTAGAGCAGTACTTC
CDR3 length: 10
clone size: many
V gene: TRBV20-1
J gene: TRBJ2-7
D gene: .